This record concerns one TCR beta chain sequence. The data originate from a study of blood T cell repertoires in COVID-19. Whole-study context: Acute and convalescent COVID-19 samples came from the United States, Italy and Spain.

Only in-frame clones appear in the TCRdb table, and some are missing; sequencing was by immunoSEQ multiplex PCR. The data contain 130,000 to 150,000 clones, around four fifths of them singletons. This CDR3 contains 14 residues. Germline V gives CDR1 LNHDA, CDR2 SQIVND (reference sequence). V lost 5 bases and J lost 9; bases outside the gene matches: 10. V is TRBV19 and J is TRBJ1-5; TRBD1 matches 7 bases. Sequenced sample: peripheral blood. The clonotype originates from a woman aged 40 to 49 with active or convalescent COVID-19. CDR3 nucleotide sequence: TGTGCCAGTAGTCTCGGGGCAGGGGGTGGGCCCCAGCATTTT. This gives the protein CASSLGAGGGPQHF.